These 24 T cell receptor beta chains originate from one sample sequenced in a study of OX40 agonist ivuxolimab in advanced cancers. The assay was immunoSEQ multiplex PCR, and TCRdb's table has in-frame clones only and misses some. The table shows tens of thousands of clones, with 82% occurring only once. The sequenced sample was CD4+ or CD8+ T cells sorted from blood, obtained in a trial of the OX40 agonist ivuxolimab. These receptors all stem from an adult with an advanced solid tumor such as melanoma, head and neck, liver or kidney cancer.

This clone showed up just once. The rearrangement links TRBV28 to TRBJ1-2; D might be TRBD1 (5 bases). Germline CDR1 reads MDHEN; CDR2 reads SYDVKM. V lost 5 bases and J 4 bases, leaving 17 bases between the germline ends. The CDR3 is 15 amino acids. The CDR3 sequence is CASSTKPGGTYGYTF. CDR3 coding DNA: TGTGCCAGCAGTACCAAGCCGGGAGGGACCTATGGCTACACCTTC.

The chain's CDR3 is CASRGSMNTEAFF. CDR3 DNA sequence: TGTGCCAGCCGAGGGAGCATGAACACTGAAGCTTTCTTT. The rearrangement links TRBV27 to TRBJ1-1; D ambiguous. V lost 8 bases to trimming and J lost 0 bases, with 10 bases between them. The CDR3 is 13 amino acids. The germline gives CDR1 MNHEY, CDR2 SMNVEV (reference sequence).

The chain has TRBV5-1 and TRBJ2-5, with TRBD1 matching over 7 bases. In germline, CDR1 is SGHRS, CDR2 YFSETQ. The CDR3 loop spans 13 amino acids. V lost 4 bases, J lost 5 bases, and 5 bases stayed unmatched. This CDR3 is CASSKDRRETQYF. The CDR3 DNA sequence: TGCGCCAGCAGCAAGGACAGGAGGGAGACCCAGTACTTC.

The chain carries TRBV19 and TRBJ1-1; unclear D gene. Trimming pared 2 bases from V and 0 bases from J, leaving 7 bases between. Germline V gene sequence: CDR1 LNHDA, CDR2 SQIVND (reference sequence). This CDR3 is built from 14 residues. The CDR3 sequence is CASSINGVNTEAFF. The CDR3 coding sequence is TGTGCCAGTAGTATAAATGGGGTGAACACTGAAGCTTTCTTT.

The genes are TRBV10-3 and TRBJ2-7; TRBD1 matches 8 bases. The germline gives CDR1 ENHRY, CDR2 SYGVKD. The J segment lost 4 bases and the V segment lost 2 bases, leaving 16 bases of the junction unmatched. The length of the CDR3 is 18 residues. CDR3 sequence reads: CAISEPPGAGGPSYEQYF. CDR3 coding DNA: TGTGCCATCAGTGAGCCCCCCGGGGCAGGGGGCCCTTCTTACGAGCAGTACTTC.

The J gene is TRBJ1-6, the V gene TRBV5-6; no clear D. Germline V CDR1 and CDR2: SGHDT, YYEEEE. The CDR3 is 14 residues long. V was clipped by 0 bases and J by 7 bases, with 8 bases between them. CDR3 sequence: CASSLGRRNSPLHF. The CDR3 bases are TGTGCCAGCAGCTTGGGAAGGAGGAATTCACCCCTCCACTTT.

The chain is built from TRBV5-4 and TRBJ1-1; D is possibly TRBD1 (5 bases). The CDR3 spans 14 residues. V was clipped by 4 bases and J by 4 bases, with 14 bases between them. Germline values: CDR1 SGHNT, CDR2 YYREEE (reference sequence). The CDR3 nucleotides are TGTGCCAGCAGCCGTGGGGGGGGAACCACTGAAGCTTTCTTT. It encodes CASSRGGGTTEAFF. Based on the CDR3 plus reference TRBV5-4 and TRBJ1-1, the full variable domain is ETGVTQSPTHLIKTRGQQVTLRCSSQSGHNTVSWYQQALGQGPQFIFQYYREEENGRGNFPPRFSGLQFPNYSSELNVNALELDDSALYLCASSRGGGTTEAFFGQGTRLTVV.

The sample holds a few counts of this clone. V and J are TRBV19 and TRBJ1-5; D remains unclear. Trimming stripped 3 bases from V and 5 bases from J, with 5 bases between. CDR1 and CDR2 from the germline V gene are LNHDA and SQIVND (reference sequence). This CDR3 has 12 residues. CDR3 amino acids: CASSMVDQPQHF. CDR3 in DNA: TGTGCCAGTAGTATGGTCGATCAGCCCCAGCATTTT. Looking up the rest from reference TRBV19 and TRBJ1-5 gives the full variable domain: DGGITQSPKYLFRKEGQNVTLSCEQNLNHDAMYWYRQDPGQGLRLIYYSQIVNDFQKGDIAEGYSVSREKKESFPLTVTSAQKNPTAFYLCASSMVDQPQHFGDGTRLSIL.

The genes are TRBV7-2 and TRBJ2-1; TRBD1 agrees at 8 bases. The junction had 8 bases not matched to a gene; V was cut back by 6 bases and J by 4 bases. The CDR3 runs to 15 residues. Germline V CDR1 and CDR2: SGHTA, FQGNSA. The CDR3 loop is CASSPDRGGYNEQFF. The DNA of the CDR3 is TGTGCCAGCAGTCCCGACAGGGGTGGGTACAATGAGCAGTTCTTC.

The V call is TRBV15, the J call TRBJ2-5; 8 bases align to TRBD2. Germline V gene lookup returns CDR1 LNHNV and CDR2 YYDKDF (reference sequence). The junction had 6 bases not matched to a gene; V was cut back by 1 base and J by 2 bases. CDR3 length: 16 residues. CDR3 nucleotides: TGTGCCACCAGCAGAGGCCCAGCGGGGGTACAAGAGACCCAGTACTTC. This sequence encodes CATSRGPAGVQETQYF.

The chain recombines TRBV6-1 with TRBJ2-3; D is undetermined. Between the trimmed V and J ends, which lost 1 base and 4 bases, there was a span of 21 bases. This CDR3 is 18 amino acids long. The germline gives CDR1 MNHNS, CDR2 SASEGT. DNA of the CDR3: TGTGCCAGCAGTGAAGTAAGTTCCCCGGGTCCCTCAGCAGATACGCAGTATTTT. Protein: CASSEVSSPGPSADTQYF.

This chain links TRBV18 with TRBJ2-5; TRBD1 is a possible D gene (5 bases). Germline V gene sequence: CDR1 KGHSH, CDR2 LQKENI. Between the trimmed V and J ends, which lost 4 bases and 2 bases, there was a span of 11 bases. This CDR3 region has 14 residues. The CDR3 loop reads CASSRGAGQETQYF. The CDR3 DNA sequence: TGTGCCAGCTCACGTGGGGCAGGGCAAGAGACCCAGTACTTC.

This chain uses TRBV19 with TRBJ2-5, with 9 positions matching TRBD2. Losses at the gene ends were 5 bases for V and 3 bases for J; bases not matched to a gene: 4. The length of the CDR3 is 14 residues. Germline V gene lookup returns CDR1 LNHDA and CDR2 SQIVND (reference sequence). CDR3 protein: CASSLASGEETQYF. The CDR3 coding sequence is TGTGCCAGTAGTCTGGCTAGCGGGGAAGAGACCCAGTACTTC.

CDR3 bases: TGTGCCAGCAGCTTAGTGGGGGGGGTTGACAGTGCAGCCTACGAGCAGTACTTC. Protein product: CASSLVGGVDSAAYEQYF. The chain carries TRBV7-8 and TRBJ2-7; 7 bases fit TRBD2. Germline V gene sequence: CDR1 SGHVS, CDR2 FQNEAQ. The CDR3 runs to 18 residues. With V trimmed by 1 base and J by 2 bases, 14 bases remained unmatched.

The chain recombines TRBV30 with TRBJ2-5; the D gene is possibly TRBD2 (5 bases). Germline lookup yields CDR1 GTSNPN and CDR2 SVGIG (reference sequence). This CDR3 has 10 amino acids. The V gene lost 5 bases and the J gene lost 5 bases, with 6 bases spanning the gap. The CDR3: CAWSGETQYF. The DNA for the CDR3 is TGTGCCTGGTCGGGGGAGACCCAGTACTTC.

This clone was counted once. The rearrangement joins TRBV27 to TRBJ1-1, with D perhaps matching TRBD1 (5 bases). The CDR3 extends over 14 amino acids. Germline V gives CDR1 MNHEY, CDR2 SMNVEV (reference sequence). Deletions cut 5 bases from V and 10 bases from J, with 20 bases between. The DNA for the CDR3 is TGTGCCAGCAGTCCCGCGGGACGGCGTACTACAGCTTTCTTT. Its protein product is CASSPAGRRTTAFF.

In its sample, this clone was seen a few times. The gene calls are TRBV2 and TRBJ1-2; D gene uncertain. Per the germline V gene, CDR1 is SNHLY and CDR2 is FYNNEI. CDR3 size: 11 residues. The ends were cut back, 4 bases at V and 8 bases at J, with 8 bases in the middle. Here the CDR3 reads CASSVVGGYTF. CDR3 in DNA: TGTGCCAGCAGTGTAGTCGGGGGCTACACCTTC.

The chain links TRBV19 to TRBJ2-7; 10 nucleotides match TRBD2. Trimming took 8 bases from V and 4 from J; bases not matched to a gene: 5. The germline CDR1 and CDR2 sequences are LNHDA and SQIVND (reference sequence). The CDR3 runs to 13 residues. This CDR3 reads CASCASGSYEQYF. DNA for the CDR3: TGTGCCAGTTGTGCTAGCGGGAGTTACGAGCAGTACTTC.

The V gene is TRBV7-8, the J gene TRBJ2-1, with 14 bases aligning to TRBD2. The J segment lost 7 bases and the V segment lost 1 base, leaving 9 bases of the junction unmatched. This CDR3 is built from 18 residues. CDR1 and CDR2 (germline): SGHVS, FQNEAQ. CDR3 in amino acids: CASSLVYKTSGRGNEQFF. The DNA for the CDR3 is TGTGCCAGCAGCTTAGTTTATAAGACTAGCGGGAGGGGAAATGAGCAGTTCTTC.

In DNA form, the CDR3 reads TGTGCCAGCAGTGGTCAACACGGCCCCGACGTCCTGACTTTC. Its translation is CASSGQHGPDVLTF. The J gene is TRBJ2-6, the V gene TRBV25-1; no definite D call. CDR1 is MGHDK and CDR2 is SYGVNS in the germline V gene. This CDR3 contains 14 residues. The V and J ends lost 4 bases and 11 bases respectively, with 15 bases between them. The full variable domain, with the rest looked up from reference TRBV25-1 and TRBJ2-6, is EADIYQTPRYLVIGTGKKITLECSQTMGHDKMYWYQQDPGMELHLIHYSYGVNSTEKGDLSSESTVSRIRTEHFPLTLESARPSHTSQYLCASSGQHGPDVLTFGAGSRLTVL.

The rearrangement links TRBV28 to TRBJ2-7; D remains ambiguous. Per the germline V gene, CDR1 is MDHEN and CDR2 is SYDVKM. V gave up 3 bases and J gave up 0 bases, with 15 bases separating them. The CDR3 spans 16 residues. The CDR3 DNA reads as TGTGCCAGCAGTTTCACCGGGTCCTTAAGCTCCTACGAGCAGTACTTC. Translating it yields CASSFTGSLSSYEQYF.

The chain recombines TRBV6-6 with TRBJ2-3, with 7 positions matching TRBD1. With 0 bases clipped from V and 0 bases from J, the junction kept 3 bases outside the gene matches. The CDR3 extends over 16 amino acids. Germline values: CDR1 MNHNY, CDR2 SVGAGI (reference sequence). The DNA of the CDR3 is TGTGCCAGCAGTTACTCCCGGGACAGTAGCACAGATACGCAGTATTTT. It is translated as CASSYSRDSSTDTQYF.

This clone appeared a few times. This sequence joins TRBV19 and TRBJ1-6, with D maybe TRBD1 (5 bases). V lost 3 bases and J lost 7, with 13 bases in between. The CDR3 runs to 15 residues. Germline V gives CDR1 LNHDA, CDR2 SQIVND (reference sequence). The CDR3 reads CASSIEDGGNSPLHF. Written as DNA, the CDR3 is TGTGCCAGTAGTATTGAGGATGGGGGAAATTCACCCCTCCACTTT.

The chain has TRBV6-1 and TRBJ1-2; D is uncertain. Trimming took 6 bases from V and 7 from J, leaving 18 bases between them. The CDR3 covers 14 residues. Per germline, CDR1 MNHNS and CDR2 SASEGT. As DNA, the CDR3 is TGTGCCAGCAGCTTAGACCGCGTCCCCCGTGGCTACACCTTC. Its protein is CASSLDRVPRGYTF.